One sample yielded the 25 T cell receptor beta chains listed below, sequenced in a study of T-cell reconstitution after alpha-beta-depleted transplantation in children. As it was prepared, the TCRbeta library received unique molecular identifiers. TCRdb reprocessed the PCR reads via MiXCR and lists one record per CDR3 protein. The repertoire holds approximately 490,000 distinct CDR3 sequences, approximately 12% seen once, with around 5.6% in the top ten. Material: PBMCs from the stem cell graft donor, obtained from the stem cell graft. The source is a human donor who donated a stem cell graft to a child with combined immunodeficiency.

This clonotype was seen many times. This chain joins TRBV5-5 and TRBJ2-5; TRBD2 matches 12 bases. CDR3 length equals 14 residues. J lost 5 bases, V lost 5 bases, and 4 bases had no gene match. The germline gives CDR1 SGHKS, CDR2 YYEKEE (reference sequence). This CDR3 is CASSSSGGGETQYF. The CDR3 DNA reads TGTGCCAGCAGTTCTAGCGGGGGGGGTGAGACCCAGTACTTC.

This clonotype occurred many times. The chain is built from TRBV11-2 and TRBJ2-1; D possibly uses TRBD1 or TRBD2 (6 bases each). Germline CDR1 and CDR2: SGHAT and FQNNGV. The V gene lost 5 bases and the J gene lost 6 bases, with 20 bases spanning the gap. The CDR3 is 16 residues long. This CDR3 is CASSPFRGQYRNEQFF. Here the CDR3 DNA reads TGTGCCAGCAGCCCCTTCCGGGGGCAGTACCGCAATGAGCAGTTCTTC.

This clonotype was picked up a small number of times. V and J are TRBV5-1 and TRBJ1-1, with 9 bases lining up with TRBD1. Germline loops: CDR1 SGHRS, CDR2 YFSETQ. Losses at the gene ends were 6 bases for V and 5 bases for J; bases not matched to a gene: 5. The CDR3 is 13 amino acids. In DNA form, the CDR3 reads TGCGCCAGCATGACAGGGGGACATACTGAAGCTTTCTTT. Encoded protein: CASMTGGHTEAFF.

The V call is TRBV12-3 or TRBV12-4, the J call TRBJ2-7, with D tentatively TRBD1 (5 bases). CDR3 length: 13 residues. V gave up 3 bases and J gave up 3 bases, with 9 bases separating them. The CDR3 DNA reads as TGTGCCAGCAGTTTCACCAGGGACTACGAGCAGTACTTC. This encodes CASSFTRDYEQYF.

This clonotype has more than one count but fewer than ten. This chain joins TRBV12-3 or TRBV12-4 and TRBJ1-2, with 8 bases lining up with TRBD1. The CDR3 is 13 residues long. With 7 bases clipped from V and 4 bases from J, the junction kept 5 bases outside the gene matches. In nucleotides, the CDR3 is TGTGCCAGCACTGGACAGGGACCCTATGGCTACACCTTC. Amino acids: CASTGQGPYGYTF.

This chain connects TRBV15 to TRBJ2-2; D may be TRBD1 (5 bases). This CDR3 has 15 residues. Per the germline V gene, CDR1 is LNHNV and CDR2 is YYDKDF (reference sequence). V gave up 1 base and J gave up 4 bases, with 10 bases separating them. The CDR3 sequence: CATSRVGHSTGELFF. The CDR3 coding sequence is TGTGCCACCAGCAGAGTCGGACACTCCACCGGGGAGCTGTTTTTT.

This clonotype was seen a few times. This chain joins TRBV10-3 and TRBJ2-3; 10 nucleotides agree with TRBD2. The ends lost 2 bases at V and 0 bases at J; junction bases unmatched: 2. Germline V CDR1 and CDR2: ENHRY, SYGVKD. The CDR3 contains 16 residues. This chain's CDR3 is CAISETSGISTDTQYF. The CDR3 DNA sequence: TGTGCCATCAGTGAGACTAGCGGGATAAGCACAGATACGCAGTATTTT.

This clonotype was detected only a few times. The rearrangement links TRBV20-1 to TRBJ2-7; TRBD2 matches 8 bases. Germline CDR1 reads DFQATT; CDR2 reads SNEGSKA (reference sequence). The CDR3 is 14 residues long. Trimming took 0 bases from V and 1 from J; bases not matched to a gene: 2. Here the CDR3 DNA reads TGCAGTGCTAGAGAAGCGGGGGAGTCCTACGAGCAGTACTTC. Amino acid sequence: CSAREAGESYEQYF.

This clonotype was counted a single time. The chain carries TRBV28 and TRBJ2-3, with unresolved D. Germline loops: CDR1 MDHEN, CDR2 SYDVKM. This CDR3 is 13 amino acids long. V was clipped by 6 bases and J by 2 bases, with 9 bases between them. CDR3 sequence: CASRPSATDTQYF. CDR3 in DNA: TGTGCCAGCAGGCCGTCGGCCACAGATACGCAGTATTTT.

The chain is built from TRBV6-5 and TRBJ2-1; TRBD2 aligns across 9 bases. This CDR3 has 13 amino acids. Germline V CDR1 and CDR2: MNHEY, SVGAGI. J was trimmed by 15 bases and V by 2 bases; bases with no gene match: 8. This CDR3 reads CASSYHLAGNWFF. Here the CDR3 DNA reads TGTGCCAGCAGTTACCACCTAGCGGGAAATTGGTTCTTC.

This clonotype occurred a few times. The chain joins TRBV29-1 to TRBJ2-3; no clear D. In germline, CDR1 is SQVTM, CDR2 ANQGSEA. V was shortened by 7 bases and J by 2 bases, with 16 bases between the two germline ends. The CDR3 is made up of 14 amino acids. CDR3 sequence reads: CSGTPWAVTDTQYF. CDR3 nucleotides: TGCAGCGGCACCCCGTGGGCAGTCACAGATACGCAGTATTTT.

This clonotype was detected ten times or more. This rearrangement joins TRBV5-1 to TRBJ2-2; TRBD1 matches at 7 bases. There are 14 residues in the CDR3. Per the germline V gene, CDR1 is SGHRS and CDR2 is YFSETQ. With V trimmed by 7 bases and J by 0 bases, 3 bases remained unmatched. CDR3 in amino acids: CASHRGANTGELFF. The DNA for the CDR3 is TGCGCCAGCCACAGGGGCGCGAACACCGGGGAGCTGTTTTTT.

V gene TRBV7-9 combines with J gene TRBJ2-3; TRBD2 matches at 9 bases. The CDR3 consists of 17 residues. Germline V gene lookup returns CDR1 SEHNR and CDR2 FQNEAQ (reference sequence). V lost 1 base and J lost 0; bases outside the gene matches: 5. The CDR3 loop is CASSLEAGTSSTDTQYF. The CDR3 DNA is TGTGCCAGCAGCTTAGAAGCCGGGACTAGCAGCACAGATACGCAGTATTTT.

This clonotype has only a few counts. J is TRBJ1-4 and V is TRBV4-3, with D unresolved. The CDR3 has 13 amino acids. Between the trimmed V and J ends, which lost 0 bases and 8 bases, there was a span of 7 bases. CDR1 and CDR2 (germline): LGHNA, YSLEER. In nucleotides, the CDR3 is TGCGCCAGCAGCCAAGATTTAAAGGAAAAACTGTTTTTT. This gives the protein CASSQDLKEKLFF.

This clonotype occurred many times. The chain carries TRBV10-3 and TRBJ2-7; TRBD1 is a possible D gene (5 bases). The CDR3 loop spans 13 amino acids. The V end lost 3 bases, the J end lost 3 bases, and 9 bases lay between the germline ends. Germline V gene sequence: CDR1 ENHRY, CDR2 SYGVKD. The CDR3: CAISEGADYEQYF. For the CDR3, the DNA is TGTGCCATCAGTGAAGGGGCGGACTACGAGCAGTACTTC.

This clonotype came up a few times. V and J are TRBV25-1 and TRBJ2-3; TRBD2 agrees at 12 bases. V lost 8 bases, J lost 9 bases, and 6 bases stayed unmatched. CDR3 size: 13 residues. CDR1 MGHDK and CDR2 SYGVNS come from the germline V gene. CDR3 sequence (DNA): TGTGCCAGCGTCCCTAGCGGGGGGGCCACGCAGTATTTT. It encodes CASVPSGGATQYF.

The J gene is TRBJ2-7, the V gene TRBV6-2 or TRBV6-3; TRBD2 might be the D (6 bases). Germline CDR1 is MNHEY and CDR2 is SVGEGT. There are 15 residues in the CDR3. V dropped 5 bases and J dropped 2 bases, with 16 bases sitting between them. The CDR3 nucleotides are TGTGCCAGCAGTGCCCCTGGGGGGTATACCTACGAGCAGTACTTC. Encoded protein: CASSAPGGYTYEQYF.

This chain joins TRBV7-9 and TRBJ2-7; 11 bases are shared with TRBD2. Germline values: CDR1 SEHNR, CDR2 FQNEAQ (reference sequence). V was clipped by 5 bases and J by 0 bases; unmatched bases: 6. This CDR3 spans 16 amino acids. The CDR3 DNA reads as TGTGCCAGCAGCCCTGCGGGACTAGCGGACTCCTACGAGCAGTACTTC. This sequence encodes CASSPAGLADSYEQYF.

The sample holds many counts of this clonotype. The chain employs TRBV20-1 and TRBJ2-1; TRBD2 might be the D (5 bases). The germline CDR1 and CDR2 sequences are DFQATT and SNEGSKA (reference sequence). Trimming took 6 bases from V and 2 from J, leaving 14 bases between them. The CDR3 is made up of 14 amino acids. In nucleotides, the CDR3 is TGCAGTGCCCGCCGGGATCCGCCCTACAATGAGCAGTTCTTC. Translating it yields CSARRDPPYNEQFF.

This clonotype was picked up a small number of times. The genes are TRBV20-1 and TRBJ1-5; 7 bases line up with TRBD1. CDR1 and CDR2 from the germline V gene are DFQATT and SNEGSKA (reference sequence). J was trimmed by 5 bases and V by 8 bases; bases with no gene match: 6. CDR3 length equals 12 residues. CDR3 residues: CSPSQGDQPQHF. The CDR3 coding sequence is TGCAGTCCCAGCCAGGGGGATCAGCCCCAGCATTTT.

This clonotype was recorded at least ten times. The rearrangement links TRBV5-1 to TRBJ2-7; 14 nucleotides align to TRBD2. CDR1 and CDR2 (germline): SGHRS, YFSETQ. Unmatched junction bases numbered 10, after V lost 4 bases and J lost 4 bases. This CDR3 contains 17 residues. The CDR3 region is CASSLGLAGGYKYEQYF. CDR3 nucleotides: TGCGCCAGCAGCCTCGGACTAGCGGGGGGCTATAAGTACGAGCAGTACTTC.

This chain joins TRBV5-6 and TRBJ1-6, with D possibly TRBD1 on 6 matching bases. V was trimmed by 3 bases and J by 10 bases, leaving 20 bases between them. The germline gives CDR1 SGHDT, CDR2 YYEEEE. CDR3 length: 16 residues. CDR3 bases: TGTGCCAGCAGCTCCTACAGGGAATCTCGGAGATCACCCCTCCACTTT. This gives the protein CASSSYRESRRSPLHF.

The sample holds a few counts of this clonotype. The CDR3 DNA is TGCAGTGCTACCGTCGGGGGTTCCACAGATACGCAGTATTTT. Amino acids: CSATVGGSTDTQYF. V usage is TRBV20-1 and J usage is TRBJ2-3, with D possibly matching TRBD2 (6 bases). The germline V gene has CDR1 DFQATT and CDR2 SNEGSKA (reference sequence). The germline V and J ends were trimmed by 4 bases and 2 bases, with 13 bases remaining between them. This CDR3 comprises 14 residues.

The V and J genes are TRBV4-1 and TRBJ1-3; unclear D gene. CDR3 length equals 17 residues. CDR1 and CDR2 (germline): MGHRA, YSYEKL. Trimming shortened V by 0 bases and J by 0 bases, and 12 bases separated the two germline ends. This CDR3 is CASSQEPSRLSGNTIYF. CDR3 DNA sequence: TGCGCCAGCAGCCAAGAACCGAGCCGGCTCTCTGGAAACACCATATATTTT.

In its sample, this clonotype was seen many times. Here the CDR3 reads CSASGGSGMDEQFF. CDR3 nucleotides: TGCAGTGCTAGTGGGGGTAGCGGGATGGATGAGCAGTTCTTC. This chain joins TRBV20-1 and TRBJ2-1, with TRBD2 matching over 8 bases. The CDR3 is 14 amino acids. V shed 3 bases, J shed 8 bases, and the junction held 9 bases outside the gene matches. The germline CDR1 and CDR2 sequences are DFQATT and SNEGSKA (reference sequence).